The 32 T cell receptor beta chains below come from one sample, sequenced in a study of blood T cell repertoires in COVID-19. Profiled with immunoSEQ multiplex PCR; TCRdb holds only in-frame clones, not every one. In the table there are roughly 240,000 clones, roughly 85% of which are singletons. Sequences were obtained from PBMCs or T cells enriched from blood (not recorded which). These receptors originate from a woman aged 45 to 65 with acute COVID-19.

The chain is built from TRBV30 and TRBJ1-3, with 7 positions matching TRBD1. This CDR3 region has 15 residues. CDR1 and CDR2 (germline): GTSNPN, SVGIG (reference sequence). Trimming removed 2 bases from V and 4 bases from J; junction bases left unmatched: 8. CDR3 DNA sequence: TGTGCCTGGAGTTTAAAGACAGGGTCCGGAAACACCATATATTTT. This sequence encodes CAWSLKTGSGNTIYF.

The V gene is TRBV30, the J gene TRBJ2-7, with D possibly being TRBD1 (5 bases). The CDR3 is 12 amino acids. V was clipped by 1 base and J by 5 bases, with 9 bases between them. Germline V lookup: CDR1 GTSNPN, CDR2 SVGIG (reference sequence). The CDR3 DNA follows: TGTGCCTGGAGTGGGACATTCCACGAGCAGTACTTC. Its protein product is CAWSGTFHEQYF. Looking up the rest from reference TRBV30 and TRBJ2-7 gives the full variable domain: SQTIHQWPATLVQPVGSPLSLECTVEGTSNPNLYWYRQAAGRGLQLLFYSVGIGQISSEVPQNLSASRPQDRQFILSSKKLLLSDSGFYLCAWSGTFHEQYFGPGTRLTVT.

CDR3 amino acids: CASSSRGDSYEQYF. In DNA, the CDR3 is TGTGCCAGCAGTTCCAGGGGTGACTCCTACGAGCAGTACTTC. The chain carries TRBV6-2 or TRBV6-3 and TRBJ2-7; a possible D gene is TRBD1 (6 bases). Germline CDR1 and CDR2: MNHEY and SVGEGT. Trimming took 4 bases from V and 0 from J, leaving 10 bases between them. The length of the CDR3 is 14 residues.

This sequence joins TRBV7-8 and TRBJ2-2; tentatively, D is TRBD1 (5 bases). Germline CDR1 SGHVS, CDR2 FQNEAQ. The CDR3 is 15 residues long. V was trimmed by 4 bases and J by 8 bases, leaving 17 bases between them. CDR3 in DNA: TGTGCCAGCAGCTCGACAGACCGTGTAACGGGGGAGCTGTTTTTT. As protein: CASSSTDRVTGELFF.

This clone showed up just once. This rearrangement joins TRBV18 to TRBJ2-1; 8 bases are shared with TRBD2. Trimming took 3 bases from V and 8 from J; bases not matched to a gene: 12. Germline loops: CDR1 KGHSH, CDR2 LQKENI. The length of the CDR3 is 16 residues. For the CDR3, the DNA is TGTGCCAGCTCACCCGCCCGGGGGCGGGGGGTTGATGAGCAGTTCTTC. This encodes CASSPARGRGVDEQFF. Supplemented by reference TRBV18 and TRBJ2-1, the full variable domain reads NAGVMQNPRHLVRRRGQEARLRCSPMKGHSHVYWYRQLPEEGLKFMVYLQKENIIDESGMPKERFSAEFPKEGPSILRIQQVVRGDSAAYFCASSPARGRGVDEQFFGPGTRLTVL.

The chain joins TRBV10-3 to TRBJ2-2; 11 nucleotides agree with TRBD2. Per the germline V gene, CDR1 is ENHRY and CDR2 is SYGVKD. This CDR3 comprises 19 residues. V shed 5 bases and J 0 bases; nucleotides not matched to a gene: 11. The CDR3 here is CAISRTSPGLAANTGELFF. For the CDR3, the DNA is TGTGCCATCAGTAGAACATCCCCGGGACTAGCGGCGAACACCGGGGAGCTGTTTTTT.

The rearrangement uses TRBV7-6 and TRBJ1-2; D perhaps matches TRBD1 (5 bases). Germline values: CDR1 SGHVS, CDR2 FNYEAQ. With 4 bases removed from V and 0 bases from J, the gap between germline ends came to 12 bases. The CDR3 is 15 residues long. The DNA for the CDR3 is TGTGCCAGCAGCTCCGTGACAGCCGCTAACTATGGCTACACCTTC. Its protein is CASSSVTAANYGYTF.

This chain joins TRBV10-3 and TRBJ2-1, with D unclear. The CDR3 has 15 amino acids. The germline gives CDR1 ENHRY, CDR2 SYGVKD. V gave up 3 bases and J gave up 0 bases, with 9 bases separating them. The CDR3 spells CAISDPVSSYNEQFF. The DNA of the CDR3 is TGTGCCATCAGTGACCCCGTTAGCTCCTACAATGAGCAGTTCTTC.

The chain carries TRBV7-8 and TRBJ2-3, with 9 bases aligning to TRBD2. Germline V lookup: CDR1 SGHVS, CDR2 FQNEAQ. The CDR3 runs to 21 residues. The V and J ends lost 5 bases and 1 base, in that order; junction bases with no gene match: 22. The CDR3 coding sequence is TGTGCCAGCAGCCGATTAGAGGCCACAGCGGGGGGTCTCCGTCGCACAGATACGCAGTATTTT. Amino acid sequence: CASSRLEATAGGLRRTDTQYF.

The chain has TRBV10-2 and TRBJ1-2; 11 positions match TRBD1. After removal of 3 bases from V and 4 bases from J, the junction contained 4 bases not matched to a gene. This CDR3 is built from 15 residues. CDR1 and CDR2 from the germline V gene are WSHSY and SAAADI. This chain's CDR3 is CASSDRTGGSYGYTF. For the CDR3, the DNA is TGCGCCAGCAGTGACAGGACAGGGGGCAGCTATGGCTACACCTTC.

The chain is built from TRBV6-2 or TRBV6-3 and TRBJ1-2; TRBD1 agrees at 7 bases. Trimming removed 6 bases from V and 5 bases from J; junction bases left unmatched: 9. This CDR3 contains 14 residues. CDR1 and CDR2 (germline): MNHEY, SVGEGT. In DNA form, the CDR3 reads TGTGCCAGCAGCCTCGACAGGGCTTCGTATGGCTACACCTTC. It translates to CASSLDRASYGYTF.

This chain links TRBV6-5 with TRBJ2-7; 10 positions match TRBD1. The CDR3 contains 16 residues. Germline trimming cut 0 bases from V and 5 bases from J; bases unmatched to any gene: 7. Germline loops: CDR1 MNHEY, CDR2 SVGAGI. The CDR3 protein is CASSYSGQGIGNEQYF. The CDR3 DNA follows: TGTGCCAGCAGTTACTCGGGACAGGGGATTGGCAACGAGCAGTACTTC.

The rearrangement uses TRBV20-1 and TRBJ2-7; 7 bases map to TRBD1. V was clipped by 3 bases and J by 6 bases; unmatched bases: 2. Germline values: CDR1 DFQATT, CDR2 SNEGSKA (reference sequence). The CDR3 totals 11 residues. CDR3 in amino acids: CSASTGVEQYF. CDR3 DNA: TGCAGTGCTAGTACAGGGGTCGAGCAGTACTTC.

The rearrangement uses TRBV2 and TRBJ1-3; unclear D gene. The V end was cut by 6 bases, the J end by 0 bases, with 6 bases between. This CDR3 region has 13 residues. Germline lookup yields CDR1 SNHLY and CDR2 FYNNEI. DNA of the CDR3: TGTGCCAGCAGGGCAGACTCTGGAAACACCATATATTTT. Amino acids: CASRADSGNTIYF. The full variable domain, its missing parts supplied by reference TRBV2 and TRBJ1-3, is EPEVTQTPSHQVTQMGQEVILRCVPISNHLYFYWYRQILGQKVEFLVSFYNNEISEKSEIFDDQFSVERPDGSNFTLKIRSTKLEDSAMYFCASRADSGNTIYFGEGSWLTVV.

The chain has TRBV4-3 and TRBJ1-4; 7 bases agree with TRBD1. The CDR3 contains 16 residues. Germline CDR1 is LGHNA and CDR2 is YSLEER. The V and J ends lost 0 bases and 6 bases, in that order; junction bases with no gene match: 7. Here the CDR3 reads CASSQDWRQGYEKLFF. The CDR3 DNA sequence: TGCGCCAGCAGCCAAGACTGGAGACAGGGATATGAAAAACTGTTTTTT.

The CDR3: CASSDSTGGPDTQYF. In nucleotides, the CDR3 is TGCGCCAGCAGTGACTCGACCGGGGGGCCAGATACGCAGTATTTT. The chain links TRBV10-1 to TRBJ2-3, with D perhaps TRBD2 (7 bases). The V gene's germline CDR1 is WNHNN and CDR2 SYGVQD (reference sequence). With 3 bases removed from V and 4 bases from J, the gap between germline ends came to 14 bases. This CDR3 comprises 15 residues.

This sequence joins TRBV7-9 and TRBJ1-4; 8 bases line up with TRBD1. The trim removed 6 bases at V and 5 bases at J, leaving 5 bases unmatched. Germline V gene lookup returns CDR1 SEHNR and CDR2 FQNEAQ (reference sequence). The CDR3 loop spans 14 amino acids. The CDR3 DNA follows: TGTGCCAGCAGGGAAAGACAGGGGAATGAAAAACTGTTTTTT. This sequence encodes CASRERQGNEKLFF.

The chain carries TRBV29-1 and TRBJ2-2, with D possibly matching TRBD2 (5 bases). The CDR3 is 14 residues long. CDR1 SQVTM and CDR2 ANQGSEA come from the germline V gene. CDR3 nucleotide sequence: TGCAGTTCAAGCACCGGGGAGAACACCGGGGAGCTGTTTTTT. This encodes CSSSTGENTGELFF.

This chain connects TRBV6-2 or TRBV6-3 to TRBJ1-2; TRBD1 agrees at 9 bases. V trimming: 4 bases; J trimming: 6 bases; junction bases outside the gene matches: 3. CDR1 is MNHEY, CDR2 SVGEGT, per germline. The CDR3 spans 13 residues. The CDR3 DNA is TGTGCCAGCAGTTGGGGACAGGGCCATGGCTACACCTTC. Amino acid sequence: CASSWGQGHGYTF.

This chain links TRBV5-1 with TRBJ1-4; tentative D call: TRBD1 (5 bases). The V and J ends lost 4 bases and 0 bases respectively, with 10 bases between them. Looked up from germline, CDR1 is SGHRS and CDR2 is YFSETQ. This CDR3 comprises 15 residues. The CDR3 bases are TGCGCCAGCAGCGGGGGGACTCCAACTAATGAAAAACTGTTTTTT. The encoded protein is CASSGGTPTNEKLFF.

The V and J genes are TRBV19 and TRBJ1-3; no reliable D call. Trimming took off 1 base at V and 0 bases at J, with 13 bases between the two ends. CDR3 length: 17 amino acids. CDR1 is LNHDA and CDR2 is SQIVND in the germline V gene (reference sequence). The CDR3 DNA is TGTGCCAGTAGTATAGTCTTTGATTATAGCTCTGGAAACACCATATATTTT. This codes for CASSIVFDYSSGNTIYF.

This chain joins TRBV7-9 and TRBJ1-3, with no clear D. The CDR3 sequence is 12 residues long. CDR1 is SEHNR, CDR2 FQNEAQ, per germline (reference sequence). Trimming cost V 7 bases and J 2 bases, with 6 bases left between them. CDR3 protein: CASIQTGNTIYF. The CDR3 bases are TGTGCCAGCATCCAAACTGGAAACACCATATATTTT.

The gene calls are TRBV5-5 and TRBJ1-2; 7 nucleotides align to TRBD1. CDR3 size: 15 residues. Germline CDR1 is SGHKS and CDR2 is YYEKEE (reference sequence). The V and J ends lost 0 bases and 4 bases, in that order; junction bases with no gene match: 6. CDR3: CASSLERGRPYGYTF. The CDR3 coding sequence is TGTGCCAGCAGCTTGGAAAGGGGGCGCCCCTATGGCTACACCTTC.

This rearrangement joins TRBV18 to TRBJ1-6; no clear D. Trimming removed 1 base from V and 11 bases from J, with 24 bases in between. The CDR3 is made up of 18 amino acids. CDR1 KGHSH and CDR2 LQKENI come from the germline V gene. The CDR3 coding sequence is TGTGCCAGCTCACCACGGTGGTCGCAGGATGGAAATTCGACACCCCTCCACTTT. Protein sequence: CASSPRWSQDGNSTPLHF.

The chain joins TRBV10-3 to TRBJ1-5; TRBD1 aligns across 7 bases. Per germline, CDR1 ENHRY and CDR2 SYGVKD. V lost 8 bases to trimming and J lost 6 bases; unmatched junction nucleotides: 10. The CDR3 extends over 14 amino acids. In nucleotides, the CDR3 is TGTGCCATCGGCCGGGACAGCGAGCGTCAGCCCCAGCATTTT. Translated: CAIGRDSERQPQHF.

The genes are TRBV18 and TRBJ1-1, with a weak D call TRBD1 (5 bases). In germline, CDR1 is KGHSH, CDR2 LQKENI. Trimming pared 4 bases from V and 2 bases from J, leaving 17 bases between. The CDR3 length is 16 residues. The CDR3: CASSRNQGRGNTEAFF. In DNA form, the CDR3 reads TGTGCCAGCTCACGAAATCAGGGAAGGGGAAACACTGAAGCTTTCTTT.

The rearrangement links TRBV2 to TRBJ1-5, with TRBD1 as a possible D gene (6 bases). The V gene's germline CDR1 is SNHLY and CDR2 FYNNEI. This CDR3 has 14 residues. Trimming cost V 8 bases and J 4 bases, with 15 bases left between them. CDR3 nucleotide sequence: TGTGCCAGCGGGCAAGGACAGAAGAATCAGCCCCAGCATTTT. This gives the protein CASGQGQKNQPQHF.

This chain links TRBV10-3 with TRBJ2-1, with 11 bases that match TRBD2. The CDR3 is made up of 15 amino acids. The trim removed 4 bases at V and 2 bases at J, leaving 1 base unmatched. The germline V gene has CDR1 ENHRY and CDR2 SYGVKD. The DNA for the CDR3 is TGTGCCATCAGTGGGGGACTAGCGGCCTACAATGAGCAGTTCTTC. It encodes CAISGGLAAYNEQFF.

The chain links TRBV30 to TRBJ1-5; D might be TRBD1 (6 bases). The CDR3 totals 15 residues. Trimming took 3 bases from V and 1 from J, leaving 13 bases between them. The germline gives CDR1 GTSNPN, CDR2 SVGIG (reference sequence). The DNA of the CDR3 is TGTGCCTGGAGCCCGGGGACACTCAGCAATCAGCCCCAGCATTTT. Protein product: CAWSPGTLSNQPQHF.

The rearrangement links TRBV18 to TRBJ2-1; possibly TRBD2 for D (6 bases). The CDR3 covers 16 residues. Germline V gives CDR1 KGHSH, CDR2 LQKENI. The V gene lost 4 bases and the J gene lost 4 bases, with 17 bases spanning the gap. The CDR3 here is CASSRVWEAGYNEQFF. The CDR3 coding sequence is TGTGCCAGCTCACGCGTCTGGGAGGCTGGATACAATGAGCAGTTCTTC.

The genes are TRBV2 and TRBJ1-1; D not certain. The CDR3 is 13 residues long. Trimming left V 6 bases short and J 5 bases short, with 13 bases between. Germline assignment: CDR1 SNHLY and CDR2 FYNNEI. CDR3 loop: CASSLGRETEAFF. The CDR3 bases are TGTGCCAGCAGCCTAGGCCGGGAGACTGAAGCTTTCTTT.

This clone was recorded a few times. The V call is TRBV5-6, the J call TRBJ2-1; the match to TRBD2 covers 7 bases. Germline CDR1 is SGHDT and CDR2 is YYEEEE. V was clipped by 3 bases and J by 0 bases; unmatched bases: 9. There are 17 residues in the CDR3. In DNA form, the CDR3 reads TGTGCCAGCAGCTCACGCGTCGGGGGGAGCTCCTACAATGAGCAGTTCTTC. Its translation is CASSSRVGGSSYNEQFF.